Below are 26 T cell receptor beta chains sequenced from a single sample in a study of human T cells and chemical hapten exposure. Sample time point: patch test 2, 6 weeks after DPC sensitization. Treatment: therapeutic diphenylcyclopropenone sensitization with weekly scalp DPC. TCRdb fed the RACE reads into MiXCR, producing one record per CDR3 protein. The table shows a few hundred thousand distinct CDR3 sequences, with 6% to 7% occurring only once. The source was whole blood, collected in connection with sensitization to the hapten diphenylcyclopropenone (DPC). The receptor source for this set is a woman younger than 30 with alopecia areata. Some clones in this sample may be carry-over from other donors' samples.

This clonotype was seen only a few times. The chain carries TRBV6-5 and TRBJ2-2; 7 bases fit TRBD2. There are 15 residues in the CDR3. Losses at the gene ends were 2 bases for V and 6 bases for J; bases not matched to a gene: 6. Germline V gene sequence: CDR1 MNHEY, CDR2 SVGAGI. This CDR3 reads CASSYGGDGAGELFF. The CDR3 nucleotides are TGTGCCAGCAGTTACGGGGGGGATGGCGCCGGGGAGCTGTTTTTT.

This clonotype has at least ten counts. This chain connects TRBV6-6 to TRBJ1-1; no reliable D call. CDR3 length equals 13 residues. V was clipped by 8 bases and J by 1 base, with 11 bases between them. Germline loops: CDR1 MNHNY, CDR2 SVGAGI (reference sequence). The CDR3 coding sequence is TGTGCCAGCGCGGACGGGCAGAACACTGAAGCTTTCTTT. Amino acid sequence: CASADGQNTEAFF.

This clonotype appeared many times. The chain couples TRBV7-3 to TRBJ2-3, with TRBD2 matching over 16 bases. The CDR3 is made up of 16 amino acids. Germline lookup yields CDR1 SGHTA and CDR2 FQGTGA. Trimming took 3 bases from V and 4 from J; bases not matched to a gene: 1. The CDR3 DNA follows: TGTGCCAGCAGCTTTGGGACTAGCGGGGGGGCAGATACGCAGTATTTT. Translated, it gives CASSFGTSGGADTQYF.

The genes are TRBV7-9 and TRBJ1-5; the match to TRBD1 covers 7 bases. The CDR3 is 14 residues long. V shed 0 bases, J shed 6 bases, and the junction held 2 bases outside the gene matches. CDR1 and CDR2 (germline): SEHNR, FQNEAQ (reference sequence). The CDR3 DNA reads as TGTGCCAGCAGCTTAGCGACAGGGAGTCAGCCCCAGCATTTT. Its translation is CASSLATGSQPQHF.

This clonotype was seen a few times. This rearrangement joins TRBV11-2 to TRBJ2-5, with TRBD2 as a possible D gene (5 bases). From germline, CDR1 is SGHAT and CDR2 FQNNGV. Between the trimmed V and J ends, which lost 5 bases and 2 bases, there was a span of 18 bases. The CDR3 sequence is 16 residues long. The CDR3 protein is CASSPSTGSVQETQYF. As DNA, the CDR3 is TGTGCCAGCAGCCCATCAACGGGGTCGGTACAAGAGACCCAGTACTTC.

This sequence joins TRBV6-2 or TRBV6-3 and TRBJ2-3, with 16 bases aligning to TRBD2. This CDR3 comprises 17 residues. Germline CDR1 MNHEY, CDR2 SVGEGT. Germline trimming cut 5 bases from V and 2 bases from J; bases unmatched to any gene: 4. The CDR3 reads CASSRGLAGGITDTQYF. The CDR3 DNA is TGTGCCAGCAGTCGGGGACTAGCGGGGGGGATCACAGATACGCAGTATTTT.

This clonotype was picked up a small number of times. The chain links TRBV7-9 to TRBJ2-5; D possibly matches TRBD1 or TRBD2 (5 bases each). From germline, CDR1 is SEHNR and CDR2 FQNEAQ (reference sequence). Between the trimmed V and J ends, which lost 8 bases and 0 bases, there was a span of 10 bases. The CDR3 totals 13 residues. In nucleotides, the CDR3 is TGTGCCAGCGCCGGGGCGTACCAAGAGACCCAGTACTTC. Encoded protein: CASAGAYQETQYF.

In this sample, this clonotype turned up a few times. The gene calls are TRBV9 and TRBJ2-7; a possible D gene is TRBD2 (6 bases). V shed 4 bases and J shed 6 bases, with 14 bases lying between them. The CDR3 contains 13 residues. Looked up from germline, CDR1 is SGDLS and CDR2 is YYNGEE. The CDR3 bases are TGTGCCAGCAGCCCAGTAGGAGGGCCCGAGCAGTACTTC. Protein sequence: CASSPVGGPEQYF.

This clonotype showed up just a few times. This chain connects TRBV6-5 to TRBJ1-5; 9 bases match TRBD1. The V gene end was trimmed by 8 bases and the J gene end by 6 bases; junction bases not matched to a gene: 8. This CDR3 is built from 14 residues. Germline V gene lookup returns CDR1 MNHEY and CDR2 SVGAGI. In nucleotides, the CDR3 is TGTGCCAGCGCGTTACAGGGGGCTGGTCAGCCCCAGCATTTT. As protein: CASALQGAGQPQHF.

This clonotype was counted many times. The chain carries TRBV7-2 and TRBJ2-7; 7 bases match TRBD2. J was trimmed by 0 bases and V by 5 bases; bases with no gene match: 13. The V gene's germline CDR1 is SGHTA and CDR2 FQGNSA. CDR3 length: 17 amino acids. The CDR3 sequence: CASSRQPGGSASYEQYF. The CDR3 nucleotides are TGTGCCAGCAGCCGACAGCCCGGGGGGTCGGCCTCCTACGAGCAGTACTTC.

This rearrangement joins TRBV28 to TRBJ2-4, with D perhaps being TRBD1 or TRBD2 (5 bases each). The CDR3 is 19 residues long. Germline CDR1 and CDR2: MDHEN and SYDVKM. V was shortened by 8 bases and J by 0 bases, with 26 bases between the two germline ends. CDR3 sequence: CASFKSPFTGPLAKNIQYF. CDR3 nucleotide sequence: TGTGCCAGCTTTAAAAGCCCTTTTACGGGACCTCTAGCCAAAAACATTCAGTACTTC.

This chain links TRBV29-1 with TRBJ1-2; D unresolved. The germline gives CDR1 SQVTM, CDR2 ANQGSEA. The CDR3 contains 16 residues. Trimming cost V 7 bases and J 5 bases, with 26 bases left between them. In DNA, the CDR3 is TGCAGCGCCCTAACCTCGGGCCGCGCCGGCCGGTATGGCTACACCTTC. It codes for CSALTSGRAGRYGYTF.

The chain joins TRBV3-1 to TRBJ2-6, with D perhaps TRBD1 or TRBD2 (5 bases each). The length of the CDR3 is 15 residues. V lost 3 bases to trimming and J lost 4 bases, with 10 bases between them. Germline V lookup: CDR1 LGHDT, CDR2 YNNKEL (reference sequence). CDR3 bases: TGTGCCAGCAGCCAGGGGGTGTCCGGGGCCAACGTCCTGACTTTC. It encodes CASSQGVSGANVLTF.

This clonotype was observed a handful of times. V and J are TRBV28 and TRBJ2-7, with 9 positions matching TRBD1. V lost 3 bases, J lost 2 bases, and 5 bases stayed unmatched. The CDR3 has 15 residues. Per the germline V gene, CDR1 is MDHEN and CDR2 is SYDVKM. CDR3 DNA: TGTGCCAGCAGTTTTCAAACAGGGGGCGCCTACGAGCAGTACTTC. The encoded protein is CASSFQTGGAYEQYF.

The chain joins TRBV9 to TRBJ1-3, with D hard to call. V was pared by 1 base and J by 0 bases, with 11 bases between. The CDR3 runs to 16 residues. The germline CDR1 and CDR2 sequences are SGDLS and YYNGEE. The CDR3 DNA is TGTGCCAGCAGCGTATCTTGGCCGAGCTCTGGAAACACCATATATTTT. Amino acid sequence: CASSVSWPSSGNTIYF.

This clonotype was counted between two and nine times. The chain links TRBV3-1 to TRBJ1-2; 7 positions agree with TRBD1. The CDR3 is 17 residues long. The ends lost 5 bases at V and 4 bases at J; junction bases unmatched: 16. The germline gives CDR1 LGHDT, CDR2 YNNKEL (reference sequence). CDR3 amino acids: CASSSGGGGLSFYGYTF. DNA of the CDR3: TGTGCCAGCAGCTCCGGGGGAGGGGGCCTATCTTTCTATGGCTACACCTTC.

About this clonotype itself: The junction and the germline gene differ at one end; a read error may be behind it. The gene calls are TRBV12-3 or TRBV12-4 and TRBJ2-1; no clear D. The CDR3 loop spans 15 amino acids. The CDR3 is CASRRHQSSYNEEFF. As DNA, the CDR3 is TGTGCCAGCAGGCGGCACCAAAGCTCCTACAATGAGGAGTTCTTC.

This clonotype was counted a few times. The chain combines TRBV29-1 with TRBJ2-3, with D hard to call. The V gene's germline CDR1 is SQVTM and CDR2 ANQGSEA. The CDR3 consists of 13 residues. V shed 5 bases and J shed 7 bases, with 16 bases lying between them. For the CDR3, the DNA is TGCAGCGTTCCGACCCTTCCGCGGAATACGCAGTATTTT. This translates into CSVPTLPRNTQYF.

In this sample, this clonotype turned up many times. The chain uses TRBV6-1 and TRBJ2-2; D is uncertain. Trimming cost V 5 bases and J 3 bases, with 4 bases left between them. Germline-derived CDR1 and CDR2 are MNHNS and SASEGT. The CDR3 consists of 12 residues. CDR3 region: CASSTDTGELFF. In DNA, the CDR3 is TGTGCCAGCAGTACGGACACCGGGGAGCTGTTTTTT.

This clonotype has ten or more counts. This chain links TRBV5-1 with TRBJ2-5; D unclear. Germline V gene lookup returns CDR1 SGHRS and CDR2 YFSETQ. The ends were cut back, 0 bases at V and 3 bases at J, with 12 bases in the middle. This CDR3 spans 15 amino acids. CDR3 nucleotide sequence: TGCGCCAGCAGCTTGGATGGTCAGCTTGAAGAGACCCAGTACTTC. Amino acid sequence: CASSLDGQLEETQYF.

The table lists this clonotype with a few counts. V gene TRBV3-1 combines with J gene TRBJ2-2; D remains ambiguous. Germline CDR1 LGHDT, CDR2 YNNKEL (reference sequence). Trimming shortened V by 1 base and J by 1 base, and 10 bases separated the two germline ends. The CDR3 extends over 16 amino acids. CDR3 in amino acids: CASSQVGSRNTGELFF. The CDR3 nucleotides are TGTGCCAGCAGCCAAGTTGGCAGCAGGAACACCGGGGAGCTGTTTTTT.

V is TRBV3-1 and J is TRBJ2-1; tentatively, D is TRBD2 (6 bases). The CDR3 extends over 14 amino acids. Germline CDR1 and CDR2: LGHDT and YNNKEL (reference sequence). The ends were cut back, 1 base at V and 7 bases at J, with 11 bases in the middle. The CDR3 nucleotides are TGTGCCAGCAGCCAAGGCGGGGTTTCAAATGAGCAGTTCTTC. Its protein product is CASSQGGVSNEQFF.

With regard to this clonotype: This could be a read error, since a much larger clone is one nucleotide away. The rearrangement uses TRBV2 and TRBJ1-5; D call uncertain. CDR1 is SNHLY and CDR2 is FYNNEI in the germline V gene. This CDR3 has 15 amino acids. The chain's CDR3 is CACSDAFNSNQPQHF. CDR3 coding DNA: TGTGCCTGCAGTGATGCGTTTAACAGCAATCAGCCCCAGCATTTT.

This clonotype was seen only a few times. The chain uses TRBV5-1 and TRBJ1-1; 9 nucleotides line up with TRBD1. The CDR3 runs to 14 residues. Germline V lookup: CDR1 SGHRS, CDR2 YFSETQ. The junction had 8 bases not matched to a gene; V was cut back by 0 bases and J by 11 bases. In DNA form, the CDR3 reads TGCGCCAGCAGCTTGGCCATCTCCGGACAGGGGGCTTTCTTT. Encoded protein: CASSLAISGQGAFF.

This clonotype was seen ten or more times. V and J are TRBV4-2 and TRBJ1-6, with D possibly being TRBD1 (5 bases). Between the trimmed V and J ends, which lost 0 bases and 5 bases, there was a span of 11 bases. The germline V gene encodes CDR1 LGHNA and CDR2 YNFKEQ. The length of the CDR3 is 16 residues. The CDR3 sequence: CASSQDPRADNSPLHF. The CDR3 DNA is TGTGCCAGCAGCCAAGATCCCAGGGCGGATAATTCACCCCTCCACTTT.

This clonotype has a count of ten or more. V and J are TRBV7-3 and TRBJ2-3, with 9 nucleotides matching TRBD2. V trimming: 5 bases; J trimming: 5 bases; junction bases outside the gene matches: 5. This CDR3 comprises 14 residues. Germline CDR1 is SGHTA and CDR2 is FQGTGA. The CDR3 coding sequence is TGTGCCAGCAGCCGTAGCGGGGGTGAAGATACGCAGTATTTT. This gives the protein CASSRSGGEDTQYF.